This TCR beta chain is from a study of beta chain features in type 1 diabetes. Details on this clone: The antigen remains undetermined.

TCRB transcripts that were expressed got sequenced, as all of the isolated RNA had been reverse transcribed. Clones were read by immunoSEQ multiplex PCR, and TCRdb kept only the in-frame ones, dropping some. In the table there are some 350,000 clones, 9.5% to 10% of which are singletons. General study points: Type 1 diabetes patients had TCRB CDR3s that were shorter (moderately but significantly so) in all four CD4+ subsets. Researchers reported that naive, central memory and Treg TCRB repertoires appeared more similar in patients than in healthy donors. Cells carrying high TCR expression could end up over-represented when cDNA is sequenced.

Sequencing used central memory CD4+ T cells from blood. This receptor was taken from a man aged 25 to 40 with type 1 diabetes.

The CDR3 region is CASSPRGGSVTDTQYF. DNA for the CDR3: TGTGCCAGCAGCCCCCGAGGCGGTAGCGTTACAGATACGCAGTATTTT. The rearrangement uses TRBV7-3 and TRBJ2-3; a weak D match, TRBD2 (5 bases). V lost 5 bases to trimming and J lost 3 bases, with 18 bases between them. CDR1 and CDR2 from the germline V gene are SGHTA and FQGTGA. This CDR3 region has 16 residues.